Listed below are T cell receptor beta chains from one sample, sequenced in a study of T cell responses to AZD1222 COVID-19 vaccine. The protocol was immunoSEQ multiplex PCR, while the TCRdb copy is restricted to in-frame clones and leaves out a portion. In the table there are some 180,000 clones, about 90% of which are singletons. The sample consisted of peripheral blood, taken on day 0 of AZD1222 vaccination. Receptor source: an adult in good health. Each CDR3 is given with its conserved first and last residue. Each record gives: CDR3 protein, clone size, V gene. Expanded clones get a size class; other rows say once, few or many, or leave the size out.

CASSRTDFNEKLFF | NA | TRBV7-9
CASRGTAEITNYGYTF | NA | TRBV19
CASSQDGGHYGYTF | NA | TRBV4-3
CSVSAGGLGTGELFF | NA | TRBV29-1
CASSLGEKLFF | NA | TRBV28
CASSYEGRMNTEAFF | NA | TRBV5-1
CASSYPRDYNEQFF | NA | TRBV6-2/TRBV6-3
CASSSGQGVPYEQYF | NA | TRBV9
CASSSPTGRGSPLHF | NA | TRBV28
CASSYEGSALHF | NA | TRBV6-5
CASSIPRDRAEAFF | NA | TRBV19
CAWSGGGGVSYNEQFF | NA | TRBV30
CASSVTGANVLTF | NA | TRBV9
CASTDLTDTQYF | NA | TRBV2
CASSPRAGTSGRNEQFF | NA | TRBV9
CASSLETGESPLHF | NA | TRBV11-2
CSASGAGETQYF | NA | TRBV20-1
CATSRDFGQETQYF | NA | TRBV15
CASSETRGGDNEQYF | NA | TRBV25-1
CSASEGASSYNSPLHF | NA | TRBV20-1
CASSLSSNQPQHF | NA | TRBV7-3
CASSRDDYGYTF | NA | TRBV10-2
CASSILNRVDQPQHF | NA | TRBV19
CASSQSRQGASPLHF | NA | TRBV5-1
CASSVGGTSQETQYF | NA | TRBV9
CASSLGHSSYEQYF | NA | TRBV7-8
CSARTDTQYF | NA | TRBV20-1
CASSMIGTPSTGELFF | few | TRBV19
CASSPVGQGTEAFF | NA | TRBV18
CASSYEGRTEAFF | NA | TRBV6-6
CASSLPTRVGGYTF | NA | TRBV7-2
CASSYTAREGEAFF | once | TRBV19
CAIDSGAKGNYEQYF | NA | TRBV10-3
CASSLTGPYYGYTF | NA | TRBV28
CASSYPLYRGNTEAFF | NA | TRBV6-2/TRBV6-3
CASSERLGSGGWQPQHF | NA | TRBV6-1
CASGFQQGNYGYTF | NA | TRBV27
CASSPQTSGGPYEQYF | NA | TRBV7-2